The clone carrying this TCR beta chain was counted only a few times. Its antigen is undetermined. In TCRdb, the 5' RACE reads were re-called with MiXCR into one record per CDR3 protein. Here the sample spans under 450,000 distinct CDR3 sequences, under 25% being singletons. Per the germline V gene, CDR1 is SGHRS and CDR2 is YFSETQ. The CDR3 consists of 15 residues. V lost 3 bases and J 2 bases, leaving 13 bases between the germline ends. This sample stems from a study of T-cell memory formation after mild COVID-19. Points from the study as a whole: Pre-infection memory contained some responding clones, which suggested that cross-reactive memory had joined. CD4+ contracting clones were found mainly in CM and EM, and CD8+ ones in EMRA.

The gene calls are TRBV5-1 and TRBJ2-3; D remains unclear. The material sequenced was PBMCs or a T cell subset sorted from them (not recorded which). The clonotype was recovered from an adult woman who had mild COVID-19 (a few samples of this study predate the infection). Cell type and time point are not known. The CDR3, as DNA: TGCGCCAGCAGCTCGGAAACGAGAGTCACAGATACGCAGTATTTT. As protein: CASSSETRVTDTQYF.